This record concerns one T cell receptor beta chain sequence. This CDR3 has 15 residues. V was cut by 6 bases and J by 7 bases, with 21 bases left in between. Germline values: CDR1 SNHLY, CDR2 FYNNEI. This specimen comes from a study of blood T cell repertoires in COVID-19. Across the study: The samples span acute and convalescent COVID-19 from the United States, Italy and Spain. Sample material is recorded as cDNA or gDNA derived from T cells, B-cell-depleted T cells, or PBMCs.

As handled by the study authors: Estimation of nucleated cell counts relied on the amplification of reference gene primers. Generated by immunoSEQ multiplex PCR, the TCRdb table keeps only in-frame clones and is missing some. D and trimming come from the DNA, and the V and J calls and clone size come from that table. The sample lists about 92,000 clones, roughly 72% occurring once. The chain carries TRBV2 and TRBJ1-2; possible D gene TRBD1, 6 bases. Sequenced sample: peripheral blood. The clonotype was recovered from a woman in her sixties or seventies in a cohort sampled during active or convalescent COVID-19. The CDR3: CASRETTGLWGGYTF. The CDR3 nucleotides are TGTGCCAGCAGGGAGACGACAGGTCTGTGGGGTGGCTACACCTTC.